What follows are 17 T cell receptor beta chains derived from one specimen sequenced in a study of technical replicates of blood from a handful of donors. Assay: immunoSEQ multiplex PCR; the TCRdb copy retains only in-frame clones and omits some. The sample holds about 74,000 clones, 75% to 90% seen once. Sequenced input: T cells isolated from PBMCs. The receptors shown here come from a human donor in good health.

The rearrangement uses TRBV28 and TRBJ1-3, with D maybe TRBD1 (5 bases). The germline gives CDR1 MDHEN, CDR2 SYDVKM. Trimming shortened V by 7 bases and J by 0 bases, and 13 bases separated the two germline ends. CDR3 length: 15 amino acids. In nucleotides, the CDR3 is TGTGCCAGCAAGCTCGCAGGGTTCTCTGGAAACACCATATATTTT. Translation gives CASKLAGFSGNTIYF.

The chain employs TRBV6-1 and TRBJ1-5; D not resolved. Trimming took 3 bases from V and 3 from J, leaving 15 bases between them. The CDR3 sequence is 16 residues long. The germline CDR1 and CDR2 sequences are MNHNS and SASEGT. CDR3 in DNA: TGTGCCAGCAGTGATAAATTTTTAGACATCAATCAGCCCCAGCATTTT. This gives the protein CASSDKFLDINQPQHF.

CDR3 amino acids: CACEGSSGSLDTQYF. The DNA for the CDR3 is TGTGCCTGTGAAGGGAGTAGCGGGAGTTTGGATACGCAGTATTTT. The chain links TRBV30 to TRBJ2-3; the match to TRBD2 covers 9 bases. The V and J ends lost 6 bases and 6 bases, in that order; junction bases with no gene match: 13. Germline CDR1 GTSNPN, CDR2 SVGIG (reference sequence). The CDR3 sequence is 15 residues long.

V usage is TRBV27 and J usage is TRBJ2-7; a possible D gene is TRBD1 (5 bases). The germline V and J ends were trimmed by 4 bases and 3 bases, with 10 bases remaining between them. CDR3 length equals 13 residues. CDR1 MNHEY and CDR2 SMNVEV come from the germline V gene (reference sequence). The CDR3 DNA reads as TGTGCCAGCAGTTACAGGATCCGCTACGAGCAGTACTTC. It codes for CASSYRIRYEQYF.

This clone was counted once. The J gene is TRBJ1-1, the V gene TRBV5-1; possible D gene TRBD1, 6 bases. Trimming took 0 bases from V and 3 from J, leaving 6 bases between them. The germline CDR1 and CDR2 sequences are SGHRS and YFSETQ. The CDR3 length is 13 residues. Written as DNA, the CDR3 is TGCGCCAGCAGCTTGGCAGGGGACACTGAAGCTTTCTTT. Its translation: CASSLAGDTEAFF.

The chain has TRBV25-1 and TRBJ1-1; TRBD1 might be the D (6 bases). Trimming cost V 6 bases and J 2 bases, with 13 bases left between them. Germline CDR1 MGHDK, CDR2 SYGVNS. The CDR3 has 14 residues. CDR3 DNA sequence: TGTGCCAGCAGGAGATACAGGGACAACACTGAAGCTTTCTTT. The encoded protein is CASRRYRDNTEAFF.

The chain combines TRBV5-8 with TRBJ2-2; 9 nucleotides line up with TRBD1. The CDR3 has 16 amino acids. Germline V CDR1 and CDR2: SGHTS, YDEGEE. J was trimmed by 4 bases and V by 3 bases; bases with no gene match: 7. The DNA for the CDR3 is TGTGCCAGCAGCTCCTTTCGGGACAGGGTCACCGGGGAGCTGTTTTTT. Translation gives CASSSFRDRVTGELFF.

The V and J genes are TRBV5-1 and TRBJ2-3; D gene unclear. This CDR3 is built from 14 residues. Germline V lookup: CDR1 SGHRS, CDR2 YFSETQ. Trimming removed 5 bases at V and 0 bases at J, with 10 bases between. The CDR3 protein is CASRRATSTDTQYF. The CDR3, as DNA: TGCGCCAGCAGGCGAGCGACCAGCACAGATACGCAGTATTTT.

The chain has TRBV4-2 and TRBJ2-2; 8 bases align to TRBD2. V lost 0 bases to trimming and J lost 8 bases; unmatched junction nucleotides: 8. This CDR3 spans 16 amino acids. Germline assignment: CDR1 LGHNA and CDR2 YNFKEQ. In DNA, the CDR3 is TGTGCCAGCAGCCAAGACCCGGGACTAGTTTCTGGGGAGCTGTTTTTT. This translates into CASSQDPGLVSGELFF.

The chain has TRBV9 and TRBJ1-4; 7 nucleotides align to TRBD1. Trimming at V came to 4 bases and at J to 1 base, leaving 4 bases not matched to a gene. In germline, CDR1 is SGDLS, CDR2 YYNGEE. There are 15 residues in the CDR3. The CDR3 nucleotides read TGTGCCAGCAGCCAGGGGGAGGTAACTAATGAAAAACTGTTTTTT. It codes for CASSQGEVTNEKLFF.

The CDR3 DNA follows: TGCGCCAGCAGCCAAGGTAGGCGGGATGGCGAGCAGTACTTC. Translating it yields CASSQGRRDGEQYF. This rearrangement joins TRBV4-1 to TRBJ2-7, with D perhaps matching TRBD2 (6 bases). Germline assignment: CDR1 MGHRA and CDR2 YSYEKL. Trimming took 1 base from V and 6 from J, leaving 13 bases between them. CDR3 length: 14 amino acids.

This clone occurred a few times. CDR3 sequence: CATLDSLGNTEAFF. As DNA, the CDR3 is TGTGCCACCCTGGACAGCCTGGGGAACACTGAAGCTTTCTTT. The chain uses TRBV25-1 and TRBJ1-1; D might be TRBD1 (6 bases). This CDR3 spans 14 amino acids. Trimming stripped 10 bases from V and 1 base from J, with 16 bases between. Germline CDR1 is MGHDK and CDR2 is SYGVNS.

V gene TRBV28 combines with J gene TRBJ1-2; no reliable D call. The CDR3 runs to 14 residues. Germline CDR1 is MDHEN and CDR2 is SYDVKM. The V gene lost 6 bases and the J gene lost 1 base, with 12 bases spanning the gap. The CDR3 coding sequence is TGTGCCAGCAGGAACGGGAACGGTAACTATGGCTACACCTTC. It yields the protein CASRNGNGNYGYTF.

The gene calls are TRBV27 and TRBJ1-5; 8 bases are shared with TRBD1. CDR1 is MNHEY, CDR2 SMNVEV, per germline (reference sequence). V dropped 0 bases and J dropped 7; count of bases not matched to a gene: 5. The CDR3 is 15 residues long. The DNA of the CDR3 is TGTGCCAGCAGTTTATCGAGGACAGGGACCCAGCCCCAGCATTTT. Protein: CASSLSRTGTQPQHF.

The chain carries TRBV7-3 and TRBJ2-7; 9 bases align to TRBD1. V lost 4 bases, J lost 6 bases, and 4 bases stayed unmatched. Per germline, CDR1 SGHTA and CDR2 FQGTGA. The length of the CDR3 is 13 residues. CDR3 protein: CASSWTGAGEQYF. The CDR3, as DNA: TGTGCCAGCAGCTGGACAGGGGCGGGCGAGCAGTACTTC. The variable domain in full, completed from reference TRBV7-3 and TRBJ2-7, reads GAGVSQTPSNKVTEKGKYVELRCDPISGHTALYWYRQSLGQGPEFLIYFQGTGAADDSGLPNDRFFAVRPEGSVSTLKIQRTERGDSAVYLCASSWTGAGEQYFGPGTRLTVT.

The chain couples TRBV6-1 to TRBJ2-2; D is possibly TRBD2 (6 bases). V lost 8 bases, J lost 6 bases, and 13 bases lay in between. The CDR3 is made up of 13 amino acids. Germline V gives CDR1 MNHNS, CDR2 SASEGT. The CDR3 DNA follows: TGTGCCAGCTCCACTAGCTGGGCCGGGGAGCTGTTTTTT. This translates into CASSTSWAGELFF.

This chain uses TRBV30 with TRBJ2-5; TRBD1 matches at 7 bases. Matching the DNA end better, TRBJ2-7 makes the J call doubtful. Germline CDR1 and CDR2: GTSNPN and SVGIG (reference sequence). This CDR3 spans 13 amino acids. In nucleotides, the CDR3 is TGTGCCTGGACCTGGGACAGCGACTACGAGCAGTACTTC. Translating it yields CAWTWDSDYEQYF.